The clone carrying this T cell receptor beta chain was recorded many times. The germline V gene encodes CDR1 MNHEY and CDR2 SMNVEV (reference sequence). Trimming took 5 bases from V and 0 from J, leaving 11 bases between them. The CDR3 sequence is 15 residues long. For ophthalmopathy patients, the Clinical Activity Score was at least 3 and the NOSPECS grade at least 4; duration was under 3 months. This sample was taken from a study of T cells in Graves' hyperthyroidism and ophthalmopathy. Template material for amplifying TCR beta CDR3 regions consisted of RNA transcripts. HTBI primers were employed in a first-round RT-PCR of the TCR CDR3. TCRdb fed the multiplex PCR reads into MiXCR, producing one record per CDR3 protein. The profile shows 500,000 to 750,000 distinct CDR3 sequences, 12% to 15% of them singletons.

The rearrangement links TRBV27 to TRBJ1-3; no firm D call. This clonotype was obtained from a woman in her late teens or twenties with Graves' ophthalmopathy. The sequenced sample was blood. In DNA, the CDR3 is TGTGCCAGCAGTATTTCAGCTCCCTCTGGAAACACCATATATTTT. Amino acids: CASSISAPSGNTIYF.